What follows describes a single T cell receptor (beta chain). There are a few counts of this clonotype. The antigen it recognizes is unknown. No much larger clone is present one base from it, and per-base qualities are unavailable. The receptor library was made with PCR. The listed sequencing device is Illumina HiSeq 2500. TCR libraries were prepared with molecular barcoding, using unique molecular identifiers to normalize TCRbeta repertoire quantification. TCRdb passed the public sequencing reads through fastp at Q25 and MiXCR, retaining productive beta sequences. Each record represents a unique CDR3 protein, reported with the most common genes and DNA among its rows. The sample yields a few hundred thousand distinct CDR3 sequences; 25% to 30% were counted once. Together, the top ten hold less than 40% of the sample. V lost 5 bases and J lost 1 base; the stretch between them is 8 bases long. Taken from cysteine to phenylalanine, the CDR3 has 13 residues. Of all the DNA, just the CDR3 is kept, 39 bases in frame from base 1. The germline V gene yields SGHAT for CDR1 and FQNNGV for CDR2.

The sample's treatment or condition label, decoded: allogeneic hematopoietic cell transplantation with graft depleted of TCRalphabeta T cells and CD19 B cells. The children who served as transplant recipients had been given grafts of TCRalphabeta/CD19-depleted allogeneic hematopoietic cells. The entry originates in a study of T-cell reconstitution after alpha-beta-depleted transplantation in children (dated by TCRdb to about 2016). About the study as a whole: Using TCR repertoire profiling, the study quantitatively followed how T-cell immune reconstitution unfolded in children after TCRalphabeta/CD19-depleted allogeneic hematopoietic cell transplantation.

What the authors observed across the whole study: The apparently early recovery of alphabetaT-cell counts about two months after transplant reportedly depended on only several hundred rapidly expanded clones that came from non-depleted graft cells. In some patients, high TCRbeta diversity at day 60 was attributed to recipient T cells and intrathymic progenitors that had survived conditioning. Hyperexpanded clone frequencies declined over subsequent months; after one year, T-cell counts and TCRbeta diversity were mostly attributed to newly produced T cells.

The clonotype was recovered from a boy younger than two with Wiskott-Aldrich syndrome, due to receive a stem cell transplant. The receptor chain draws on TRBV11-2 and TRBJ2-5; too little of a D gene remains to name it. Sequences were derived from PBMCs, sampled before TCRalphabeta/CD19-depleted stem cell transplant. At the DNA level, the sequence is TGTGCCAGCAGCCGTTGGGCCCAAGAGACCCAGTACTTC. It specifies CASSRWAQETQYF.